The clone carrying this T cell receptor (beta chain) was counted many times. Time point reported: newly diagnosed GD, antithyroid drugs for less than 3 months. Isolated PBMC RNA provided the starting material for the TCR library. CDR3 regions were amplified by Arm-PCR using iRepertoire HTBI primers to build TCR beta libraries. Via MiXCR, TCRdb re-called the multiplex PCR reads, giving one row per CDR3 protein. The top ten hold 12% of the sample, which has about 220,000 distinct CDR3 sequences, about 19% seen once. The CDR3 runs 14 residues. From germline, CDR1 is SGHNT and CDR2 YENEEA. Trimming took off 2 bases at V and 0 bases at J, with 7 bases between the two ends. This entry belongs to a study of regulatory T cells in long-lasting Graves disease. This same sample was also taken into another study, of T cells in Graves' hyperthyroidism and ophthalmopathy.

V is TRBV11-3 and J is TRBJ1-2; D is undetermined. The material was peripheral blood mononuclear cells (PBMCs), obtained at new diagnosis, from a patient treated with antithyroid drugs. The sequence came from a woman in her 30s with Graves disease. CDR3 coding DNA: TGTGCCAGCAGCTTATCTCAGACTAACTATGGCTACACCTTC. The encoded protein is CASSLSQTNYGYTF.